This T cell receptor beta chain was retrieved from a study of vaccination and CD4 T cells after COVID-19. Concerning this clonotype: Its antigen remains unidentified.

Time point denoted: late sampling 161 to 241 days after vaccination in a few convalescent patients. Treatment defined: roughly 11-day PBMC culture with coronavirus spike peptide pools or control peptides (ViraFEST assay). ViraFEST relied on peptide pools to expand antigen-specific T cells; the TCRs were sequenced afterward. CDR3 size: 14 residues. The germline CDR1 and CDR2 sequences are KGHDR and SFDVKD. V lost 6 bases and J lost 0, with 8 bases in between. At the Johns Hopkins FTIC core, DNA taken from cultured CD4+ T cells was sequenced by way of the Oncomine TCR Beta short-read assay. MiXCR, applied by TCRdb to the PCR reads, yields one record per CDR3 protein. The data hold about 18,000 distinct CDR3 sequences, with approximately 49% observed a single time.

The TCR originated in a human donor who had recovered from COVID-19. The chain joins TRBV24-1 to TRBJ2-1; perhaps TRBD2 as D (5 bases). The specimen was CD4+ T cells from blood, cultured in vitro, collected about 7 months after SARS-CoV-2 vaccination. CDR3 protein: CATSRGSSYNEQFF. CDR3 nucleotide sequence: TGTGCCACCAGTCGGGGTAGCTCCTACAATGAGCAGTTCTTC.